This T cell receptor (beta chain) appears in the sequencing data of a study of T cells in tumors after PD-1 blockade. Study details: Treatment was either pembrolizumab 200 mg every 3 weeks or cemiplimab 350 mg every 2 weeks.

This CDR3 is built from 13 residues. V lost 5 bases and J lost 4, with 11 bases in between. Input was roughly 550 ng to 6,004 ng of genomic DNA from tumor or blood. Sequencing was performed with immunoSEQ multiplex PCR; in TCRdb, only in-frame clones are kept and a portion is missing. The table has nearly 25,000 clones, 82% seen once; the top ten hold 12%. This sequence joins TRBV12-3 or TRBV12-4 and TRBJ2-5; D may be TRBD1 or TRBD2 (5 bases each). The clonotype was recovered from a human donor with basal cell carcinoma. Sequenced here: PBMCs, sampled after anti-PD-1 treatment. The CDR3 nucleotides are TGTGCCAGCAGTAGGGACCTTGGAGAGACCCAGTACTTC. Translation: CASSRDLGETQYF.